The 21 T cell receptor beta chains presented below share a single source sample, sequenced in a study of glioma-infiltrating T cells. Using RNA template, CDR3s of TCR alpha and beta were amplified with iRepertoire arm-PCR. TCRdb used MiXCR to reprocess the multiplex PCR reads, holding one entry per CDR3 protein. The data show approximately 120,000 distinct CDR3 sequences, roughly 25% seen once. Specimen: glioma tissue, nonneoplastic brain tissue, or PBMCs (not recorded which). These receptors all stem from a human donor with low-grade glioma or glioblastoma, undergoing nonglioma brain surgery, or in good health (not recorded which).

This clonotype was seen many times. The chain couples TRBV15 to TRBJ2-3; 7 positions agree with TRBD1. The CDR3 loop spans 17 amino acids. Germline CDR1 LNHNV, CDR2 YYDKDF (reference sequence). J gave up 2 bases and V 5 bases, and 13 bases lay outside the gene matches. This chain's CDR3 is CATSGAGGPIPTDTQYF. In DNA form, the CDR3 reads TGTGCCACCAGCGGGGCAGGGGGTCCTATTCCCACAGATACGCAGTATTTT.

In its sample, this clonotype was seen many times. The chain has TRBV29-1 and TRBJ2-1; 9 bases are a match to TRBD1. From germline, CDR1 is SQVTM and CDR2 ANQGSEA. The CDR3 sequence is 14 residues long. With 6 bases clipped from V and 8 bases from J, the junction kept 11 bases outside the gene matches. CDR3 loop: CSVDGTGPADEQFF. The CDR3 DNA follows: TGCAGCGTCGACGGGACAGGGCCCGCCGATGAGCAGTTCTTC.

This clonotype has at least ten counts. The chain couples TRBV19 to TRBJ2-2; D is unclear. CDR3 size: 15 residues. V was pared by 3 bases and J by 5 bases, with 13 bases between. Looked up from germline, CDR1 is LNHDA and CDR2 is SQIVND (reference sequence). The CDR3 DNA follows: TGTGCCAGTAGTATGTCCGGCGTAGTGACCGGGGAGCTGTTTTTT. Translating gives CASSMSGVVTGELFF.

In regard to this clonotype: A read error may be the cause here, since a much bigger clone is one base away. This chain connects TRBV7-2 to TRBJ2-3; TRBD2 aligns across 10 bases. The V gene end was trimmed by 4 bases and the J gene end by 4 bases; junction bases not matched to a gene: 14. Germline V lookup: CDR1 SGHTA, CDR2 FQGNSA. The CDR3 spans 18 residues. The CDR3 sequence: CASSYPSGLADSADTQYF. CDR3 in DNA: TGTGCCAGCAGCTACCCTAGCGGACTAGCGGATAGCGCAGATACGCAGTATTTT.

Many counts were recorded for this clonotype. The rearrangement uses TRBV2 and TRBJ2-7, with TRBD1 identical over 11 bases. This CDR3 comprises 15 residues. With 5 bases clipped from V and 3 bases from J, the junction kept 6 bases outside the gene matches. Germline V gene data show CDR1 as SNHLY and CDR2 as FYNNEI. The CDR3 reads CASSSPGQGVYEQYF. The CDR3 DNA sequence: TGTGCCAGCAGTAGCCCGGGACAGGGGGTCTACGAGCAGTACTTC.

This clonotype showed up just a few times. The CDR3 DNA follows: TGTGCCAGCAGTTGGAGGGATGAGCAGTTCTTC. Translated: CASSWRDEQFF. The chain is built from TRBV5-4 and TRBJ2-1; tentative D call: TRBD2 (6 bases). CDR1 and CDR2 (germline): SGHNT, YYREEE (reference sequence). The V end lost 5 bases, the J end lost 8 bases, and 8 bases lay between the germline ends. The CDR3 is 11 amino acids.

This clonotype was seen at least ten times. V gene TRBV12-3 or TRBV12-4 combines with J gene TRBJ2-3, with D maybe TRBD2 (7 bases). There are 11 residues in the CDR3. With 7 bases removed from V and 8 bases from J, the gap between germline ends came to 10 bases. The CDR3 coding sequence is TGTGCCAGCACGGGGGGCGGTACGCAGTATTTT. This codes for CASTGGGTQYF.

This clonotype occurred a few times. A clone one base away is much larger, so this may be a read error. CDR3 region: CTSSDQYNEQFF. CDR3 in DNA: TGTACCAGCAGTGATCAGTACAATGAGCAGTTCTTC. The chain recombines TRBV2 with TRBJ2-1; D unresolved. Germline V gene sequence: CDR1 SNHLY, CDR2 FYNNEI. The CDR3 sequence is 12 residues long.

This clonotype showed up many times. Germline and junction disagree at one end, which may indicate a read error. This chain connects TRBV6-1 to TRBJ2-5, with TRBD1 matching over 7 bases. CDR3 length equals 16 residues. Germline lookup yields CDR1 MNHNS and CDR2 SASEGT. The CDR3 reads CASRIGQATAEETQYF. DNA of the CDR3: TGTGCCAGCAGGATCGGACAGGCCACTGCCGAAGAGACCCAATACTTC.

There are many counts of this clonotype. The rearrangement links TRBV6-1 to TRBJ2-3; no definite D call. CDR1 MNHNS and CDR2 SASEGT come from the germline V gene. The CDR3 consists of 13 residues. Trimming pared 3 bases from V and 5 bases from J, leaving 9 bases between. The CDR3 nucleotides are TGTGCCAGCAGTGACCTATTCCAAGATACGCAGTATTTT. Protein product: CASSDLFQDTQYF.

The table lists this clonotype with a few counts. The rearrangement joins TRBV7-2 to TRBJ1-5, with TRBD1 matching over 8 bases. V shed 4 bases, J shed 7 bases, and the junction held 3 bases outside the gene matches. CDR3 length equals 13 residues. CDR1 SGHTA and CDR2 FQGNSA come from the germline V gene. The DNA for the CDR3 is TGTGCCAGCAGCTCCCAGGGGGCGCAGCCCCAGCATTTT. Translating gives CASSSQGAQPQHF.

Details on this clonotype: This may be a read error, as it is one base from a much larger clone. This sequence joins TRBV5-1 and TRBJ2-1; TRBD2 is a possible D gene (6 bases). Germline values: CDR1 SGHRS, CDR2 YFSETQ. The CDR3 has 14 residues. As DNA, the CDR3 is TGCACCAGCAGCTTGAATACCGGAGGGAATGAGCAGTTCTTC. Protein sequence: CTSSLNTGGNEQFF.

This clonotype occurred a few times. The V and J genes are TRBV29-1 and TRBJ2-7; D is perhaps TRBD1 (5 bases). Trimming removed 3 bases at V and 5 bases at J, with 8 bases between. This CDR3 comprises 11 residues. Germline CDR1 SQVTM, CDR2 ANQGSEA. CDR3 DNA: TGCAGCGTTGATAGGGGTAACGAGCAGTACTTC. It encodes CSVDRGNEQYF.

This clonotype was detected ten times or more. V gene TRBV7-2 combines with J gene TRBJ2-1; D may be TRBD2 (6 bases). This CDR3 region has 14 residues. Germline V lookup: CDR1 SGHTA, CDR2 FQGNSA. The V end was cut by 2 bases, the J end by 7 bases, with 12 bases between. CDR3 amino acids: CASSLTGSLNEQFF. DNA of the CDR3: TGTGCCAGCAGCTTAACCGGGAGCTTGAATGAGCAGTTCTTC.

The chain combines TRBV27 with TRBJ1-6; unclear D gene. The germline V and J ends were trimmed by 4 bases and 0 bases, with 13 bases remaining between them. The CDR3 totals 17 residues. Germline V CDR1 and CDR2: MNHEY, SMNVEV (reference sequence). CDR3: CASSSGQASSYNSPLHF. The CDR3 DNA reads TGTGCCAGCAGTTCAGGCCAGGCGAGCTCCTATAATTCACCCCTCCACTTT.

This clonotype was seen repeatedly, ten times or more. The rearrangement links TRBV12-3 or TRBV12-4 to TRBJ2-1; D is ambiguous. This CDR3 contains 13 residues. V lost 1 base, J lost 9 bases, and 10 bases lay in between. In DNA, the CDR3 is TGTGCCAGCAGTTTAGGAAGGGTTGGTGAGCAGTTCTTC. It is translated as CASSLGRVGEQFF.

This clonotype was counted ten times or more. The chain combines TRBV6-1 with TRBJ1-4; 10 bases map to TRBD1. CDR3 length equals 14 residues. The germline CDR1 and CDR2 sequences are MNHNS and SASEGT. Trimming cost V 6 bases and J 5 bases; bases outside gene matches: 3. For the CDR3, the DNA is TGTGCCAGCAGAGGGGACAGGGGAAATGAAAAACTGTTTTTT. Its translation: CASRGDRGNEKLFF.

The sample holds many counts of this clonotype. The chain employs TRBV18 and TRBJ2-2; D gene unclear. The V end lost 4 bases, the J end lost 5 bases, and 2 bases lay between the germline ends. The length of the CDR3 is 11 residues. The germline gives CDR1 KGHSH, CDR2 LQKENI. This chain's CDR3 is CASSQTGELFF. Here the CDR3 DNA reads TGTGCCAGCTCACAGACCGGGGAGCTGTTTTTT.

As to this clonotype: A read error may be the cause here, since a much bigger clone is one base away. DNA of the CDR3: TGTGCCAGCCGCACCACGACCGCCTACGGGACAGGGGGGACTGAAGCTTTCTTT. Its translation is CASRTTTAYGTGGTEAFF. The chain couples TRBV7-2 to TRBJ1-1; 11 nucleotides line up with TRBD1. With 8 bases clipped from V and 5 bases from J, the junction kept 19 bases outside the gene matches. The CDR3 contains 18 residues. CDR1 and CDR2 (germline): SGHTA, FQGNSA. Looking up the rest from reference TRBV7-2 and TRBJ1-1 gives the full variable domain: GAGVSQSPSNKVTEKGKDVELRCDPISGHTALYWYRQSLGQGLEFLIYFQGNSAPDKSGLPSDRFSAERTGGSVSTLTIQRTQQEDSAVYLCASRTTTAYGTGGTEAFFGQGTRLTVV.

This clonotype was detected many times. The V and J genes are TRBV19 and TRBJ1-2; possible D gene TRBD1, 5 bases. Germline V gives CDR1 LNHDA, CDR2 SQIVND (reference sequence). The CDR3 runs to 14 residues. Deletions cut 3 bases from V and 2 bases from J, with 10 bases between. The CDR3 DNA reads TGTGCCAGTAGTATGGCAGGGATCAACTATGGCTACACCTTC. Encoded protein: CASSMAGINYGYTF.

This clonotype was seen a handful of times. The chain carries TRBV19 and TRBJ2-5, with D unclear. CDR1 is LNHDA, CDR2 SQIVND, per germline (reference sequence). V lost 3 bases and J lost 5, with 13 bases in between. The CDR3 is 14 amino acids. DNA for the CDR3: TGTGCCAGTAGTATGGGCCTAGGATTGGAGACCCAGTACTTC. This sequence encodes CASSMGLGLETQYF.